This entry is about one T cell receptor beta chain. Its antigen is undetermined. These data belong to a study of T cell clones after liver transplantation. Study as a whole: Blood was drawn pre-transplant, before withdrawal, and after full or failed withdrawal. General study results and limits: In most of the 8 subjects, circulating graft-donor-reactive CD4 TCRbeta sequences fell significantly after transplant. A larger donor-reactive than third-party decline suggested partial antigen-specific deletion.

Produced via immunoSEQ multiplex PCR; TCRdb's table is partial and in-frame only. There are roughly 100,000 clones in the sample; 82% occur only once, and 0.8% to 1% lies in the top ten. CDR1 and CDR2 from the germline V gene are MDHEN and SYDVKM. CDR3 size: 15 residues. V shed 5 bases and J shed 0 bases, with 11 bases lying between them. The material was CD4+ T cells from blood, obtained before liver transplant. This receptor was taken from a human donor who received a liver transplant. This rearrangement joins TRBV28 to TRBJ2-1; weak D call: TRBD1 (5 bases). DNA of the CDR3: TGTGCCAGCAGTGAACAGGAAAGCTCCTACAATGAGCAGTTCTTC. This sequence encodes CASSEQESSYNEQFF.